One TCR beta chain is described in this entry. There are 14 residues in the CDR3. Germline CDR1 and CDR2: MGHRA and YSYEKL. V lost 2 bases, J lost 1 base, and 8 bases lay in between. Unique molecular identifiers were incorporated into the prepared TCRbeta library. Using its own MiXCR run on the PCR reads, TCRdb lists one record per CDR3 protein. The table lists about 400,000 distinct CDR3 sequences, roughly 22% of them singletons. This sample stems from a study of T-cell reconstitution after alpha-beta-depleted transplantation in children. Sample: PBMCs from the stem cell graft donor, taken from the stem cell graft. The sequence derives from a human donor who donated a stem cell graft to a child with acute myeloid leukemia. The chain recombines TRBV4-1 with TRBJ1-1, with D unclear. The DNA of the CDR3 is TGCGCCAGCAGCCAAACCACTTCGAACACTGAAGCTTTCTTT. It translates to CASSQTTSNTEAFF.